This T cell receptor (beta chain) was retrieved from a study of vaccination effects on CD4 cells after COVID-19. On this clone: What it binds is unknown.

Here immunoSEQ multiplex PCR was the method, and the copy in TCRdb shows in-frame clones only, minus some. The table lists more than 35,000 clones, 60% to 75% of them singletons. ViraFEST assay sequencing came after antigen-specific CD4+ T cells were expanded with viral peptide pools. The culture ran for nine to eleven days, and then CD4+ T cells were isolated. The person's infection with SARS-CoV-2, confirmed by PCR, took place between March and December 2020. With 4 bases removed from V and 4 bases from J, the gap between germline ends came to 16 bases. The CDR3 covers 15 residues. From germline, CDR1 is SEHNR and CDR2 FQNEAQ (reference sequence).

The genes are TRBV7-9 and TRBJ2-5; D possibly corresponds to TRBD1 (5 bases). The sequences come from CD4+ T cells from PBMCs cultured with a peptide pool, collected before COVID-19 vaccination. The TCR originated in a human donor who had a prior SARS-CoV-2 infection. CDR3 coding DNA: TGTGCCAGCAGCTCTCCTCACAGGAATGGAGAGACCCAGTACTTC. Translated, it gives CASSSPHRNGETQYF.